This TCR beta chain was sequenced during a study of blood T cell repertoires in COVID-19. Study context: Samples of COVID-19 (acute and convalescent) were obtained from the United States, Italy and Spain.

The germline gives CDR1 SEHNR, CDR2 FQNEAQ (reference sequence). There are 15 residues in the CDR3. Trimming took 1 base from V and 5 from J, leaving 13 bases between them. How the authors handled the data: Scientists estimated how many nucleated cells there were by amplifying reference gene primers. Assay: immunoSEQ multiplex PCR; the TCRdb copy retains only in-frame clones and omits some. D and trimming come from the DNA, and the V and J calls and clone size come from that table. The table lists some 180,000 clones, roughly 80% of them singletons. Sequenced material: peripheral blood. The chain has TRBV7-9 and TRBJ2-3, with a weak D call TRBD2 (5 bases). The TCR originated in a man between 60 and 75 years old with acute or convalescent COVID-19. The CDR3 reads CASSLGGSGEDTQYF. CDR3 DNA: TGTGCCAGCAGCTTAGGTGGGTCCGGGGAAGATACGCAGTATTTT.